This is a list of T cell receptor beta chains from one sample in a study of naive and memory T cell subsets. MiXCR, applied by TCRdb to the UMI-ligation and nested PCR reads, yields one record per CDR3 protein. The data show 89,000 or so distinct CDR3 sequences, over 10% seen once. Material: central memory CD4+ T cells from blood. The receptors shown here come from a human donor in good health. The CDR3 runs from the conserved cysteine through the conserved F or W. A D gene is named only where the DNA matches it firmly. Size values are once, few and many counts, or a class for expanded clones, and some rows have none.

j_call,d_call,v_call,clone_size,cdr3_aa,cdr3_nt
TRBJ2-7,TRBD1,TRBV28,few,CASRGTAHYEQYF,TGTGCCAGCAGAGGGACAGCACACTACGAGCAGTACTTC
TRBJ1-2,TRBD1,TRBV7-8,NA,CASSLAGTGQPNYGYTF,TGTGCCAGCAGCTTAGCCGGGACAGGCCAGCCTAACTATGGCTACACCTTC
TRBJ1-1,NA,TRBV5-4,few,CASSGKDRVNTEAFF,TGTGCCAGCAGCGGAAAGGACAGAGTGAACACTGAAGCTTTCTTT
TRBJ2-7,NA,TRBV20-1,many,CSASLSQSNPYEQYF,TGCAGTGCTAGTTTGTCACAGTCTAACCCCTACGAGCAGTACTTC
TRBJ2-6,TRBD2,TRBV5-1,NA,CASSLSGRASGANVLTF,TGCGCCAGCAGCTTAAGCGGGAGGGCCTCTGGGGCCAACGTCCTGACTTTC
TRBJ2-7,NA,TRBV11-3,NA,CASSRATGIAYEQYF,TGTGCCAGCAGCCGAGCGACGGGGATTGCGTACGAGCAGTACTTC
TRBJ1-5,NA,TRBV7-9,NA,CASSRYSNQPQHF,TGTGCCAGCAGCAGATATAGCAATCAGCCCCAGCATTTT
TRBJ2-7,NA,TRBV3-1,NA,CASSQVKGSPYEQYF,TGTGCCAGCAGCCAAGTTAAGGGTTCCCCCTACGAGCAGTACTTC
TRBJ2-6,TRBD2,TRBV29-1,NA,CSAILAGGLSGANVLTF,TGCAGCGCAATACTAGCGGGAGGGCTCTCTGGGGCCAACGTCCTGACTTTC
TRBJ2-3,NA,TRBV7-2,NA,CASSPPGDIFGTDTQYF,TGTGCCAGCAGCCCACCCGGTGACATTTTCGGCACAGATACGCAGTATTTT
TRBJ2-5,NA,TRBV28,NA,CASSPLPGVDAYQETQYF,TGTGCCAGCAGTCCCCTTCCCGGTGTGGACGCCTACCAAGAGACCCAGTACTTC
TRBJ2-7,NA,TRBV3-1,few,CASSLWTRNEQYF,TGTGCCAGCAGCCTATGGACGAGGAACGAGCAGTACTTC
TRBJ1-2,TRBD1,TRBV10-2,NA,CASSAGQVHGYTF,TGCGCCAGCAGCGCCGGACAGGTACATGGCTACACCTTC
TRBJ1-5,NA,TRBV28,NA,CASRQGGNQPQHF,TGTGCCAGCAGACAGGGCGGCAATCAGCCCCAGCATTTT
TRBJ1-2,NA,TRBV12-3/TRBV12-4,NA,CASSLYGNYGYTF,TGTGCCAGCAGTTTGTACGGTAACTATGGCTACACCTTC
TRBJ1-1,NA,TRBV5-6,many,CASRGAGGTEAFF,TGTGCCAGCAGAGGGGCAGGTGGCACTGAAGCTTTCTTT
TRBJ2-2,NA,TRBV29-1,many,CSALPRGHGELFF,TGCAGCGCCCTCCCCCGGGGGCATGGGGAGCTGTTTTTT
TRBJ2-1,TRBD2,TRBV5-1,many,CASSLALAGVTEQFF,TGCGCCAGCAGCTTGGCGCTAGCGGGAGTGACTGAGCAGTTCTTC
TRBJ2-3,TRBD2,TRBV11-1,few,CASSLAGGSTDTQYF,TGTGCCAGCAGCTTAGCGGGAGGGAGCACAGATACGCAGTATTTT
TRBJ1-6,NA,TRBV7-2,NA,CASSSQQVGNSPLHF,TGTGCCAGCAGCTCACAACAGGTGGGGAATTCACCCCTCCACTTT
TRBJ2-3,NA,TRBV24-1,NA,CATSEDRDTQYF,TGTGCCACCAGCGAGGACCGCGATACGCAGTATTTT
TRBJ2-5,NA,TRBV29-1,many,CSVGLGQLQETQYF,TGCAGCGTTGGACTAGGACAGCTACAAGAGACCCAGTACTTC
TRBJ1-1,NA,TRBV20-1,NA,CSARTLRGGTEAFF,TGCAGTGCTAGAACGCTCAGGGGAGGCACTGAAGCTTTCTTT
TRBJ1-2,NA,TRBV20-1,few,CSAIDRLSYGYTF,TGCAGTGCGATAGACAGGCTCTCCTATGGCTACACCTTC
TRBJ2-7,TRBD1,TRBV10-3,once,CAIRRDPTGGIDEQYF,TGTGCCATCAGGAGGGACCCGACAGGGGGTATCGACGAGCAGTACTTC
TRBJ1-1,TRBD1,TRBV10-3,NA,CAISARQGVEAFF,TGTGCCATCAGTGCCCGACAGGGTGTTGAAGCTTTCTTT
TRBJ2-3,TRBD1,TRBV27,many,CASSRTGLGTDTQYF,TGTGCCAGCAGTCGGACAGGGCTCGGCACAGATACGCAGTATTTT
TRBJ1-3,NA,TRBV7-2,few,CASSSDASSGNTIYF,TGTGCCAGCAGCTCAGACGCCTCCTCTGGAAACACCATATATTTT
TRBJ1-4,TRBD1,TRBV6-6,NA,CASSSRGNKEKLFF,TGTGCCAGCAGTTCCAGGGGGAATAAGGAAAAACTGTTTTTT
TRBJ1-1,NA,TRBV28,many,CASSLVDTGAFF,TGTGCCAGCAGTTTAGTAGATACGGGAGCTTTCTTT
TRBJ2-3,NA,TRBV29-1,many,CSLRRSDTQYF,TGCAGCCTCCGGAGGTCAGATACGCAGTATTTT
TRBJ2-5,NA,TRBV6-1,NA,CASRGGLQETQYF,TGTGCCAGCAGGGGGGGATTGCAAGAGACCCAGTACTTC